These T cell receptor beta chains were read from a single sample in a study of T cell responses to AZD1222 COVID-19 vaccine. Here immunoSEQ multiplex PCR was the method, and the copy in TCRdb shows in-frame clones only, minus some. Of about 150,000 clones in the sample, 75% to 95% were seen once. Sample: peripheral blood, taken on day 0 of AZD1222 vaccination. Every receptor here comes from an adult in good health. The CDR3 runs from the conserved cysteine through the conserved F or W. The D gene is left open where the match is weak. Clone size is shown for a subset of rows, as once, few, many or a class of expanded clone.

>.|.|TRBV7-2|TRBJ2-3
TGTGCCAGCAGCCACCTGAGCACAGATACGCAGTATTTT
CASSHLSTDTQYF
>.|.|TRBV27|TRBJ1-1
TGTGCCAGCGCCACGGGCGGGTACACTGAAGCTTTCTTT
CASATGGYTEAFF
>.|.|TRBV19|TRBJ2-1
TGTGCCAGTAGTATCGTCTTGGGTTTACTGAGCAATGAGCAGTTCTTC
CASSIVLGLLSNEQFF
>.|once|TRBV7-2|TRBJ2-1
TGTGCCAGCAGCTTGGATCGAGCCTACAATGAGCAGTTCTTC
CASSLDRAYNEQFF
>.|.|TRBV27|TRBJ1-5
TGTGCCAGCAGTGATAAGGACAGATTCAATCAGCCCCAGCATTTT
CASSDKDRFNQPQHF
>TRBD2|.|TRBV18|TRBJ2-7
TGTGCCAGCTCCGGACTAGCGGGAGGCTACGAGCAGTACTTC
CASSGLAGGYEQYF
>TRBD2|.|TRBV11-2|TRBJ2-1
TGTGCCAGCAGCCGGACTAGCGGGAGTTACAATGAGCAGTTCTTC
CASSRTSGSYNEQFF
>TRBD1|.|TRBV15|TRBJ1-2
TGTGCCACCAGCAGAGAACCGGGACAGGGGAACTATGGCTACACCTTC
CATSREPGQGNYGYTF
>.|.|TRBV28|TRBJ1-2
TGTGCCAGCAGTTTTGGGGTGGATGGCTACACCTTC
CASSFGVDGYTF
>.|.|TRBV19|TRBJ2-4
TGTGCCAGTAGTATAACAGGATGGAACATTCAGTACTTC
CASSITGWNIQYF
>TRBD2|.|TRBV7-2|TRBJ2-7
TGTGCCAGCAGCTACACCCACTCCGGTTTAGCGGGAGATTACGAGCAGTACTTC
CASSYTHSGLAGDYEQYF
>TRBD1|.|TRBV10-3|TRBJ2-5
TGTGCCATCAGTGAGAGGACAGGGGAAGAGACCCAGTACTTC
CAISERTGEETQYF
>.|.|TRBV4-3|TRBJ2-7
TGCGCCAGCAGCCAAGCTCGAGACACCACCTACGAGCAGTACTTC
CASSQARDTTYEQYF
>.|.|TRBV7-9|TRBJ1-4
TGTGCCAGCAGCCCGGGATCTGAAAAACTGTTTTTT
CASSPGSEKLFF
>.|.|TRBV6-1|TRBJ1-5
TGTGCCAGCATCGAAGGCGACGGTAGCAATCAGCCCCAGCATTTT
CASIEGDGSNQPQHF
>.|.|TRBV3-1/TRBV3-2|TRBJ1-1
TGTGCCAGCAGCCCGGAGGGGGTGAACACTGAAGCTTTCTTT
CASSPEGVNTEAFF
>TRBD1|.|TRBV5-6|TRBJ2-7
TGTGCCAGCAGCCAAAGGCGAACAGGGGGCTTTTCCTACGAGCAGTACTTC
CASSQRRTGGFSYEQYF
>.|.|TRBV11-1|TRBJ1-6
TGTGCCAGCAGTCATGGACGGACGAATTCACCCCTCCACTTT
CASSHGRTNSPLHF
>.|.|TRBV29-1|TRBJ2-1
TGCAGCGTTGAAGGGACAGGGCGGGGGTACAATGAGCAGTTCTTC
CSVEGTGRGYNEQFF
>.|.|TRBV3-1/TRBV3-2|TRBJ1-1
TGTGCCAGCAGGTTCTCGGGGAACACTGAAGCTTTCTTT
CASRFSGNTEAFF
>TRBD1|.|TRBV6-5|TRBJ2-7
TGTGCCACCCGGGACAGGGCTGACGAGCAGTACTTC
CATRDRADEQYF
>TRBD1|.|TRBV3-1/TRBV3-2|TRBJ1-6
TGTGCCAGCAGCCCTCCCGGGACAGGGGTTTCACCCCTCCACTTT
CASSPPGTGVSPLHF
>.|.|TRBV7-3|TRBJ2-3
TGTGCCAGCAGCCCCCTTGGGGGGTGGAGGACAGATACGCAGTATTTT
CASSPLGGWRTDTQYF
>.|.|TRBV6-5|TRBJ1-1
TGTGCCAGCAGTTACGGACAGAAAAATGAAGCTTTCTTT
CASSYGQKNEAFF
>TRBD2|few|TRBV29-1|TRBJ2-7
TGCAGCGTTACCCCTCTCGGCGGGAGTACGTCCGAGCAGTACTTC
CSVTPLGGSTSEQYF
>.|.|TRBV4-3|TRBJ2-2
TGCGCCAGCAGCCAAGATCTTGCGGGGGCGGACACCGGGGAGCTGTTTTTT
CASSQDLAGADTGELFF
>.|.|TRBV25-1|TRBJ1-5
TGTGCCAGCAGTGAATATAATGTGGAAGATAGCAATCAGCCCCAGCATTTT
CASSEYNVEDSNQPQHF
>.|.|TRBV7-9|TRBJ1-4
TGTGCCAGCAGCCGACCCAACGAAAAACTGTTTTTT
CASSRPNEKLFF
>.|.|TRBV18|TRBJ1-2
TGTGCCAGCTCACCCGACGGCAACTATGGCTACACCTTC
CASSPDGNYGYTF
>.|.|TRBV28|TRBJ1-1
TGTGCCAGCAGGTCTGGGACAACGAACACTGAAGCTTTCTTT
CASRSGTTNTEAFF
>.|.|TRBV28|TRBJ1-2
TGTGCCAGCAGTTTATACCCGAGCTATGGCTACACCTTC
CASSLYPSYGYTF